This passage covers 8 T cell receptor beta chains from one sample sequenced in a study of shared clonotypes between healthy human individuals. The method was immunoSEQ multiplex PCR; TCRdb's version includes in-frame clones alone and lacks a portion of them. Found here are about 1.1 million clones, approximately 80% of them singletons; the top ten hold roughly 0.9%. Material for sequencing was memory CD4+ T cells from PBMCs. As to subset: CD45RA-negative fraction. Receptors were obtained from a man aged 18 to 35 in good health. Some clones in this sample may be carry-over from other donors' samples.

The chain links TRBV28 to TRBJ1-1, with D possibly being TRBD1 (5 bases). The V gene's germline CDR1 is MDHEN and CDR2 SYDVKM. The ends were cut back, 11 bases at V and 0 bases at J, with 13 bases in the middle. CDR3 length equals 13 residues. The CDR3 loop is CASLGHMNTEAFF. The CDR3, as DNA: TGTGCCTCCCTAGGACACATGAACACTGAAGCTTTCTTT.

The chain combines TRBV18 with TRBJ1-1; the D gene is possibly TRBD1 (5 bases). V was shortened by 3 bases and J by 2 bases, with 16 bases between the two germline ends. This CDR3 contains 16 residues. Germline CDR1 is KGHSH and CDR2 is LQKENI. CDR3 DNA: TGTGCCAGCTCACCCAGCAGGATCGGGGGTAACACTGAAGCTTTCTTT. Its translation is CASSPSRIGGNTEAFF.

This clone was counted only a few times. The rearrangement joins TRBV30 to TRBJ1-1; D possibly corresponds to TRBD1 (5 bases). Germline CDR1 GTSNPN, CDR2 SVGIG (reference sequence). V gave up 0 bases and J gave up 10 bases, with 9 bases separating them. This CDR3 comprises 11 residues. The CDR3: CAWSVQGGAFF. The CDR3 DNA follows: TGTGCCTGGAGTGTTCAGGGTGGAGCTTTCTTT.

The chain couples TRBV11-3 to TRBJ2-7; 7 nucleotides match TRBD1. The J segment lost 7 bases and the V segment lost 0 bases, leaving 9 bases of the junction unmatched. Looked up from germline, CDR1 is SGHNT and CDR2 is YENEEA. There are 15 residues in the CDR3. CDR3: CASSLDGDSEREQYF. The CDR3 DNA reads TGTGCCAGCAGCTTAGATGGGGACAGCGAGAGGGAGCAGTACTTC.

The rearrangement joins TRBV28 to TRBJ2-6; D not resolved. The V gene lost 7 bases and the J gene lost 4 bases, with 11 bases spanning the gap. Per the germline V gene, CDR1 is MDHEN and CDR2 is SYDVKM. This CDR3 is 14 amino acids long. CDR3 sequence reads: CASISPWGANVLTF. CDR3 sequence (DNA): TGTGCCAGCATCTCCCCGTGGGGGGCCAACGTCCTGACTTTC.

A word on this clone: The DNA is omitted, as the CDR3 cannot be located on it reliably, and the CDR3 follows TCRdb's listing. CDR3 amino acids: CASSFGSGNNQPQHF. This chain connects TRBV12-1 to TRBJ1-5. TRBV12-1 is assigned pseudogene status. Counting both end residues, the CDR3 totals 15 amino acids.

Note on this clone: A read error may be the cause here, since a much bigger clone is one base away. The genes are TRBV25-1 and TRBJ2-7, with 10 nucleotides matching TRBD2. The V gene end was trimmed by 5 bases and the J gene end by 6 bases; junction bases not matched to a gene: 13. The length of the CDR3 is 16 residues. Germline values: CDR1 MGHDK, CDR2 SYGVNS. Written as DNA, the CDR3 is TGTGCCAGCAGTCCTAGCGGGAGCCGATCATGGGGCGAGCAGTACTTC. This encodes CASSPSGSRSWGEQYF.

The chain has TRBV5-4 and TRBJ2-2, with TRBD1 as a possible D gene (6 bases). Between the trimmed V and J ends, which lost 2 bases and 1 base, there was a span of 9 bases. This CDR3 has 15 residues. The germline V gene has CDR1 SGHNT and CDR2 YYREEE (reference sequence). In nucleotides, the CDR3 is TGTGCCAGCAGCTTCCTGACAGGGAACACCGGGGAGCTGTTTTTT. This codes for CASSFLTGNTGELFF.